These 29 T cell receptor beta chains originate from one sample sequenced in a study of shared clonotypes between healthy human individuals. Libraries were prepared by immunoSEQ multiplex PCR; TCRdb keeps only in-frame clonotypes and omits some of them. The sample has about 980,000 clones, approximately 80% seen once. The material sequenced was memory CD4+ T cells sorted from blood. Subset given: CD45RA-negative fraction. Receptor source: a man aged 18-30 years in good health.

The chain links TRBV5-1 to TRBJ2-3; D may be TRBD2 (5 bases). This CDR3 has 15 residues. CDR1 is SGHRS and CDR2 is YFSETQ in the germline V gene. The V gene lost 4 bases and the J gene lost 3 bases, with 15 bases spanning the gap. As DNA, the CDR3 is TGCGCCAGCAGCCCTGGAGCGGTTCGGACAGATACGCAGTATTTT. Translation: CASSPGAVRTDTQYF.

This clone was recorded a few times. Different DNA sequences within this sample yield the same CDR3. This sequence joins TRBV11-2 and TRBJ2-5; possibly TRBD2 for D (6 bases). CDR3 length: 15 amino acids. Per the germline V gene, CDR1 is SGHAT and CDR2 is FQNNGV. The germline V and J ends were trimmed by 1 base and 5 bases, with 14 bases remaining between them. As DNA, the CDR3 is TGTGCCAGCAGCTTAGTAGGTAGCCGGGGGGAGACCCAGTACTTC. It specifies CASSLVGSRGETQYF.

V is TRBV11-3 and J is TRBJ2-2; D not resolved. The CDR3 spans 14 residues. V dropped 1 base and J dropped 0 bases, with 3 bases sitting between them. Per germline, CDR1 SGHNT and CDR2 YENEEA. DNA for the CDR3: TGTGCCAGCAGCTTAGGTTCGAACACCGGGGAGCTGTTTTTT. It is translated as CASSLGSNTGELFF.

A single count supports this clone. Compared with germline, one end of the junction differs, possibly owing to a read error. The chain links TRBV11-2 to TRBJ2-7; D gene unclear. The CDR3 has 11 amino acids. Germline assignment: CDR1 SGHAT and CDR2 FQNNGV. As DNA, the CDR3 is TGTGCCAGCAGCTCGAACACTGCTTTAAGCTTC. Amino acid sequence: CASSSNTALSF.

The rearrangement links TRBV6-6 to TRBJ2-2; TRBD2 agrees at 10 bases. The germline V gene has CDR1 MNHNY and CDR2 SVGAGI (reference sequence). The trim removed 8 bases at V and 0 bases at J, leaving 3 bases unmatched. This CDR3 has 15 residues. For the CDR3, the DNA is TGTGCCAGCTCGAGCGGGGGGGCGAACACCGGGGAGCTGTTTTTT. Translating gives CASSSGGANTGELFF.

The genes are TRBV7-2 and TRBJ2-7; 11 bases align to TRBD2. Germline V gives CDR1 SGHTA, CDR2 FQGNSA. Trimming cost V 5 bases and J 2 bases; bases outside gene matches: 8. The CDR3 spans 16 residues. The CDR3 DNA sequence: TGTGCCAGCAGCGCCACCGGGACTAGCGGAACCTACGAGCAGTACTTC. This translates into CASSATGTSGTYEQYF.

This rearrangement joins TRBV2 to TRBJ1-1, with TRBD1 matching 10 bases. The CDR3 spans 15 residues. Germline V gene sequence: CDR1 SNHLY, CDR2 FYNNEI. V lost 6 bases, J lost 1 base, and 5 bases stayed unmatched. The CDR3, as DNA: TGTGCCAGCAGGGGGACAGGGGCTCGGAACACTGAAGCTTTCTTT. This encodes CASRGTGARNTEAFF.

This clone was seen once. The V call is TRBV7-2, the J call TRBJ2-7; D ambiguous. The CDR3 runs 12 residues. Germline V gene data show CDR1 as SGHTA and CDR2 as FQGNSA. V was shortened by 4 bases and J by 2 bases, with 6 bases between the two germline ends. The CDR3 nucleotides are TGTGCCAGCAGCTCCCAACCCTACGAGCAGTACTTC. Protein: CASSSQPYEQYF.

The rearrangement joins TRBV5-1 to TRBJ2-3; the match to TRBD2 covers 9 bases. The V gene's germline CDR1 is SGHRS and CDR2 YFSETQ. The CDR3 extends over 17 amino acids. V trimming: 4 bases; J trimming: 10 bases; junction bases outside the gene matches: 19. For the CDR3, the DNA is TGCGCCAGCAGCGCGGGAGGGCCAGGGCTAGGTTCGGTAGCGCAGTATTTT. It yields the protein CASSAGGPGLGSVAQYF.

V gene TRBV2 combines with J gene TRBJ2-3, with a possible D match to TRBD2 (5 bases). The germline CDR1 and CDR2 sequences are SNHLY and FYNNEI. This CDR3 is 14 amino acids long. Deletions cut 7 bases from V and 0 bases from J, with 11 bases between. This CDR3 reads CASIRDTSTDTQYF. CDR3 DNA sequence: TGTGCCAGCATACGGGATACTAGCACAGATACGCAGTATTTT.

The rearrangement links TRBV5-4 to TRBJ1-2, with 7 bases aligning to TRBD1. The CDR3 has 12 residues. CDR1 is SGHNT and CDR2 is YYREEE in the germline V gene (reference sequence). The trim removed 4 bases at V and 7 bases at J, leaving 4 bases unmatched. DNA for the CDR3: TGTGCCAGCAGCATTGACAGGGCTGGCTACACCTTC. Protein: CASSIDRAGYTF.

The V call is TRBV18, the J call TRBJ2-7; possible D gene TRBD1, 6 bases. In germline, CDR1 is KGHSH, CDR2 LQKENI. Deletions cut 6 bases from V and 0 bases from J, with 12 bases between. The CDR3 covers 14 residues. Here the CDR3 reads CASSLTGLSYEQYF. The CDR3 nucleotides read TGTGCCAGCTCCCTAACAGGGCTCTCCTACGAGCAGTACTTC.

This clone was seen a few times. The chain joins TRBV5-1 to TRBJ2-3, with D perhaps TRBD2 (6 bases). Trimming pared 0 bases from V and 6 bases from J, leaving 20 bases between. CDR3 length: 17 amino acids. Germline V gene data show CDR1 as SGHRS and CDR2 as YFSETQ. The DNA of the CDR3 is TGCGCCAGCAGCTTGGTAGGGGACTCTAAATTAGCGGATACGCAGTATTTT. It is translated as CASSLVGDSKLADTQYF. Full variable domain (rest looked up from reference TRBV5-1 and TRBJ2-3): KAGVTQTPRYLIKTRGQQVTLSCSPISGHRSVSWYQQTPGQGLQFLFEYFSETQRNKGNFPGRFSGRQFSNSRSEMNVSTLELGDSALYLCASSLVGDSKLADTQYFGPGTRLTVL.

At least ten counts were recorded for this clone. V and J are TRBV7-2 and TRBJ1-1, with 8 bases fitting TRBD1. V was clipped by 1 base and J by 8 bases; unmatched bases: 3. Germline V gene data show CDR1 as SGHTA and CDR2 as FQGNSA. This CDR3 has 13 residues. CDR3 in amino acids: CASSLGQGLEAFF. The DNA for the CDR3 is TGTGCCAGCAGCTTAGGACAGGGGTTGGAAGCTTTCTTT.

The chain joins TRBV5-6 to TRBJ1-2; D is unclear. Germline CDR1 reads SGHDT; CDR2 reads YYEEEE. The CDR3 length is 14 residues. With 7 bases removed from V and 3 bases from J, the gap between germline ends came to 16 bases. The CDR3, as DNA: TGTGCCAGCTGCCAGTGGCCCGGGGACTATGGCTACACCTTC. Protein product: CASCQWPGDYGYTF.

The genes are TRBV5-1 and TRBJ2-7, with D possibly matching TRBD2 (5 bases). V lost 1 base, J lost 2 bases, and 10 bases lay in between. This CDR3 has 14 amino acids. Germline V CDR1 and CDR2: SGHRS, YFSETQ. For the CDR3, the DNA is TGCGCCAGCAGCTTGCTAGCCAGTACCTACGAGCAGTACTTC. It specifies CASSLLASTYEQYF.

This clone appeared a few times. J is TRBJ1-3 and V is TRBV18; 9 nucleotides match TRBD1. CDR1 and CDR2 (germline): KGHSH, LQKENI. The CDR3 spans 15 residues. J gave up 3 bases and V 3 bases, and 3 bases lay outside the gene matches. The CDR3 DNA reads as TGTGCCAGCTCACCCGGACAGGGGATTGGAAACACCATATATTTT. Encoded protein: CASSPGQGIGNTIYF.

In its sample, this clone was seen many times. Its ends do not fully match the called genes, so a read error is possible. The sample contains more than one DNA sequence encoding this CDR3. The rearrangement uses TRBV30 and TRBJ1-1; D unresolved. Per the germline V gene, CDR1 is GTSNPN and CDR2 is SVGIG (reference sequence). CDR3 size: 12 residues. CDR3 region: CAWKIMNTEAFF. The CDR3 DNA reads TGTGCTTGGAAGATCATGAACACTGAAGCTTTCTTT.

This clone has a single count. This chain uses TRBV7-2 with TRBJ1-3, with D tentatively TRBD1 (6 bases). This CDR3 region has 14 residues. Trimming took off 5 bases at V and 1 base at J, with 9 bases between the two ends. Germline V gene lookup returns CDR1 SGHTA and CDR2 FQGNSA. CDR3 nucleotides: TGTGCCAGCAGCAGAACAGGGTCTGGAAACACCATATATTTT. Translation: CASSRTGSGNTIYF.

V usage is TRBV6-1 and J usage is TRBJ1-5; unclear D gene. The germline V and J ends were trimmed by 0 bases and 11 bases, with 8 bases remaining between them. Germline-derived CDR1 and CDR2 are MNHNS and SASEGT. The CDR3 runs to 12 residues. CDR3 in amino acids: CASSEAGGSQHF. Here the CDR3 DNA reads TGTGCCAGCAGTGAAGCGGGTGGGTCCCAGCATTTT.

The genes are TRBV7-9 and TRBJ1-2; weak D call: TRBD1 (6 bases). The CDR3 has 14 residues. With 3 bases removed from V and 6 bases from J, the gap between germline ends came to 14 bases. In germline, CDR1 is SEHNR, CDR2 FQNEAQ (reference sequence). The DNA for the CDR3 is TGTGCCAGCAGCTTCGGGGCCCGACAGGATGGCTACACCTTC. It yields the protein CASSFGARQDGYTF.

V gene TRBV10-2 combines with J gene TRBJ2-5; D is unclear. V was shortened by 0 bases and J by 7 bases, with 6 bases between the two germline ends. This CDR3 is built from 12 residues. Germline values: CDR1 WSHSY, CDR2 SAAADI. CDR3 sequence: CASSESYVTQYF. The CDR3 nucleotides read TGCGCCAGCAGTGAGTCTTATGTGACCCAGTACTTC.

This clone was found a few times. The same CDR3 is also encoded by other DNA sequences in this sample. The chain carries TRBV28 and TRBJ1-5; possibly TRBD1 for D (6 bases). The germline V gene encodes CDR1 MDHEN and CDR2 SYDVKM. This CDR3 comprises 15 residues. V lost 5 bases, J lost 3 bases, and 14 bases lay in between. In DNA form, the CDR3 reads TGTGCCAGCAGTCCCCCGACAGGAGACAATCAGCCCCAGCATTTT. This encodes CASSPPTGDNQPQHF.

Note on this clone: This sample includes further DNA sequences coding for the same CDR3. The CDR3 nucleotides are TGTGCCAGCAGTAATAGGGAGGCGAACACTGAAGCTTTCTTT. Protein: CASSNREANTEAFF. The rearrangement links TRBV6-1 to TRBJ1-1; D remains ambiguous. The germline gives CDR1 MNHNS, CDR2 SASEGT. V dropped 5 bases and J dropped 1 base, with 11 bases sitting between them. The CDR3 consists of 14 residues.

The rearrangement links TRBV19 to TRBJ2-1; TRBD2 matches at 13 bases. V shed 10 bases and J 2 bases; nucleotides not matched to a gene: 8. Germline CDR1 and CDR2: LNHDA and SQIVND (reference sequence). The CDR3 runs 16 residues. CDR3 region: CATHTSGRAPYNEQFF. The CDR3 nucleotides read TGTGCCACCCACACTAGCGGGAGGGCCCCCTACAATGAGCAGTTCTTC.

This clone occurred a few times. V usage is TRBV9 and J usage is TRBJ2-3, with D maybe TRBD2 (7 bases). The germline gives CDR1 SGDLS, CDR2 YYNGEE. The CDR3 consists of 16 residues. V was trimmed by 4 bases and J by 4 bases, leaving 19 bases between them. The CDR3 protein is CASSPDGGGAADTQYF. CDR3 bases: TGTGCCAGCAGCCCCGATGGTGGGGGGGCCGCAGATACGCAGTATTTT.

This rearrangement joins TRBV19 to TRBJ1-2, with no clear D. The V gene's germline CDR1 is LNHDA and CDR2 SQIVND (reference sequence). V lost 5 bases to trimming and J lost 3 bases, with 16 bases between them. CDR3 length equals 15 residues. The CDR3 is CASSGESTSHYGYTF. The CDR3 DNA sequence: TGTGCCAGTAGTGGGGAGTCAACTTCCCACTATGGCTACACCTTC.

CDR3 sequence (DNA): TGTGCCAGCAGCCGGGACAGTAGCACAGATACGCAGTATTTT. Its translation is CASSRDSSTDTQYF. The chain links TRBV6-4 to TRBJ2-3; 7 positions match TRBD1. The CDR3 spans 14 residues. Looked up from germline, CDR1 is MRHNA and CDR2 is SNTAGT. Losses at the gene ends were 6 bases for V and 0 bases for J; bases not matched to a gene: 3.

For this clone: Other nucleotide sequences in the sample specify the same CDR3. The CDR3 protein is CASSPGQQETQYF. As DNA, the CDR3 is TGTGCCAGCTCCCCCGGCCAGCAAGAGACCCAGTACTTC. The chain has TRBV18 and TRBJ2-5; D gene uncertain. Trimming removed 6 bases from V and 2 bases from J, with 10 bases in between. CDR1 is KGHSH, CDR2 LQKENI, per germline. The CDR3 contains 13 residues. Full variable domain (rest looked up from reference TRBV18 and TRBJ2-5): NAGVMQNPRHLVRRRGQEARLRCSPMKGHSHVYWYRQLPEEGLKFMVYLQKENIIDESGMPKERFSAEFPKEGPSILRIQQVVRGDSAAYFCASSPGQQETQYFGPGTRLLVL.